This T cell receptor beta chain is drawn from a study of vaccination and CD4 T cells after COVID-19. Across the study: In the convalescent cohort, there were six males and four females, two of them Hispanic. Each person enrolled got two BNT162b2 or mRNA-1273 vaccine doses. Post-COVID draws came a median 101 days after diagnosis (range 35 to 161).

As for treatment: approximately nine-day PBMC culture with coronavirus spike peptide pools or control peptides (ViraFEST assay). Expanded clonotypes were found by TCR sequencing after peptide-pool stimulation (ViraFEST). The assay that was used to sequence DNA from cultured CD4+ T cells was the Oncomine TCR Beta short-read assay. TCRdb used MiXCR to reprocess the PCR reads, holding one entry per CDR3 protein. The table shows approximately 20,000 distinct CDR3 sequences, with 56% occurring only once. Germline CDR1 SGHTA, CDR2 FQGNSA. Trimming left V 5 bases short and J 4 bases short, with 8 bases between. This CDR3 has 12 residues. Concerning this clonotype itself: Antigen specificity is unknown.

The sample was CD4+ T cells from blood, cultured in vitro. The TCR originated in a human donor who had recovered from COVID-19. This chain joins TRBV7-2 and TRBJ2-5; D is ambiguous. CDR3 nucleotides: TGTGCCAGCAGCCCCTCAGGAGAGACCCAGTACTTC. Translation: CASSPSGETQYF.